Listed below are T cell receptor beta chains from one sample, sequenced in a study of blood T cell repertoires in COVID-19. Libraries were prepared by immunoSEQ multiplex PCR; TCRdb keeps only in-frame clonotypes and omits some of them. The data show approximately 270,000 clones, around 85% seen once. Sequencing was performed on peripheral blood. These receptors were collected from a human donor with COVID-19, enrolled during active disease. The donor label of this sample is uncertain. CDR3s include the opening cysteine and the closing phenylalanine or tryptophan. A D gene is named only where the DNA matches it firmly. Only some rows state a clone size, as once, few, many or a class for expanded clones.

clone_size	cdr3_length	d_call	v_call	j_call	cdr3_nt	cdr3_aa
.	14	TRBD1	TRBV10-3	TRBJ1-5	TGTGCCATCAGTGGGACAGGGGGTAATCAGCCCCAGCATTTT	CAISGTGGNQPQHF
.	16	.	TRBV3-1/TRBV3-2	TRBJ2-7	TGTGCCAGCAGCCAAGGCCGTGGGGGGGGCCCCTACGAGCAGTACTTC	CASSQGRGGGPYEQYF
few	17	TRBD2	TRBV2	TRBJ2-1	TGTGCCAGCAGTGAAGTCCGCCCACTAGCGGCCTACAATGAGCAGTTCTTC	CASSEVRPLAAYNEQFF
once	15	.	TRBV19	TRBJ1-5	TGTGCCAGTAGTATAGTATTGCGGAGCAATCAGCCCCAGCATTTT	CASSIVLRSNQPQHF
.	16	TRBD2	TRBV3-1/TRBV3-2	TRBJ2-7	TGTGCCAGCAGCCAAGTATGGCTAGCGGGAGCCTACGAGCAGTACTTC	CASSQVWLAGAYEQYF
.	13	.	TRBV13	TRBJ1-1	TGTGCCAGCAGCTTAGGGGGGCGGACTGAAGCTTTCTTT	CASSLGGRTEAFF
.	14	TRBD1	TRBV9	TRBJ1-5	TGTGCCAGCAGCCCCGGGACAGTTAATCAGCCCCAGCATTTT	CASSPGTVNQPQHF
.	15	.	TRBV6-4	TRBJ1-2	TGTGCCAGCAGCCCCATGGTCGGGGAGAGCTATGGCTACACCTTC	CASSPMVGESYGYTF
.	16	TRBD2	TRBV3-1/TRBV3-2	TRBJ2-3	TGTGCCAGCAGCCAAGTAACTAGCGGCAGCACAGATACGCAGTATTTT	CASSQVTSGSTDTQYF
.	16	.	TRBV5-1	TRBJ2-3	TGCGCCAGCAGCTTGGAAGGGAGGACTAGCACAGATACGCAGTATTTT	CASSLEGRTSTDTQYF
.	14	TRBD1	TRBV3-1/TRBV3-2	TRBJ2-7	TGTGCCAGCAGCCAAGCCCGGGACAGGAGCGAGCAGTACTTC	CASSQARDRSEQYF
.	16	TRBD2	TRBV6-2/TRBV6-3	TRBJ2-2	TGTGCCAGCAGTTATGAGGGACTAGCGTCTACCGGGGAGCTGTTTTTT	CASSYEGLASTGELFF
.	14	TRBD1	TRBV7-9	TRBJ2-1	TGTGCCAGCAGCACGACAGGGTTCCTCAATGAGCAGTTCTTC	CASSTTGFLNEQFF
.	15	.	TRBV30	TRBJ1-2	TGTGCCTGGAGTGTAAACAATAGGGGCGAGTATGGCTACACCTTC	CAWSVNNRGEYGYTF
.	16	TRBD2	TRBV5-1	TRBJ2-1	TGCGCCAGCAGCGCCAGCGGGGGGAGCTCCTACAATGAGCAGTTCTTC	CASSASGGSSYNEQFF
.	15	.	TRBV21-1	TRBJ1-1	TGTGCCAGCAGCATTTCCGACAGGGTCAACACTGAAGCTTTCTTT	CASSISDRVNTEAFF
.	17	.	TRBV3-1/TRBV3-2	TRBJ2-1	TGTGCCAGCAGCCAAGGAGGCGGGCCCCCCTCCTACAATGAGCAGTTCTTC	CASSQGGGPPSYNEQFF
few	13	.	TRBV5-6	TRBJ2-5	TGTGCCGCAGGATGGCTAGCGAAAGAGACCCAGTACTTC	CAAGWLAKETQYF
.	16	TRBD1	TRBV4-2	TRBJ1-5	TGTGCCAGCAGCCAAGAAGCCTGGGACAGGGATCAGCCCCAGCATTTT	CASSQEAWDRDQPQHF
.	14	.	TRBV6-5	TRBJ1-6	TGTGCCAGCAGTCCCGAGGGGAGGCACTCACCCCTCCACTTT	CASSPEGRHSPLHF
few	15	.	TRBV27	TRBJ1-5	TGTGCCAGCAGGTTCGGGGGATTTAGCAATCAGCCCCAGCATTTT	CASRFGGFSNQPQHF
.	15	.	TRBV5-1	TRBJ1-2	TGCGCCAGCAGACTAAGCCACCGGGATTTCTATGGCTACACCTTC	CASRLSHRDFYGYTF
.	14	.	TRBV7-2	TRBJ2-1	TGTGCCAGCAGCCTCGCGTGGGGGCCTCTAGGGCAGTTCTTC	CASSLAWGPLGQFF
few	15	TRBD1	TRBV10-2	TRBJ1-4	TGCGCCAGCACCGGGACAGCTGCAACTAATGAAAAACTGTTTTTT	CASTGTAATNEKLFF
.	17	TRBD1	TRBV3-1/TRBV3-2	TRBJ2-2	TGTGCCAGCAGATTTACGAGGACAGGGGTGGGCACCGGGGAGCTGTTTTTT	CASRFTRTGVGTGELFF
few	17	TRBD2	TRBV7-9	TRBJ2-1	TGTGCCAGCAGCTTCCAAGGGACTAGCGGAGCCTACAATGAGCAGTTCTTC	CASSFQGTSGAYNEQFF
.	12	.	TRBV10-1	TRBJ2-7	TGCGCCAGCAGTGAGGCGAGTAACGAGCAGTACTTC	CASSEASNEQYF
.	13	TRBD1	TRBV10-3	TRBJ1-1	TGTGCCATCATGGACAGGGGGTTTACTGAAGCTTTCTTT	CAIMDRGFTEAFF
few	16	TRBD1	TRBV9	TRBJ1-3	TGTGCCAGCAGCGTAGGAGGGACAGGGTGGGGAAACACCATATATTTT	CASSVGGTGWGNTIYF
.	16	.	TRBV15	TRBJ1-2	TGTGCCACCAGCAGAGAGGCCGGCGGCGCAATCTATGGCTACACCTTC	CATSREAGGAIYGYTF
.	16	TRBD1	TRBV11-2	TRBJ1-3	TGTGCCAGCAGCTTAGTCGGGACAGTAGGAGGAAACACCATATATTTT	CASSLVGTVGGNTIYF
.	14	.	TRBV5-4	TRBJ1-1	TGTGCCAGCCTTACAAGGGGGACGAACACTGAAGCTTTCTTT	CASLTRGTNTEAFF
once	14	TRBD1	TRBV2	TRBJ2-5	TGTGCCAGCAGTTCGGGACAGGACCAAGAGACCCAGTACTTC	CASSSGQDQETQYF
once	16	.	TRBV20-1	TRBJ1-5	TGCAGTGCTAGTGGTGGGGGCAGGGTCGCCAATCAGCCCCAGCATTTT	CSASGGGRVANQPQHF
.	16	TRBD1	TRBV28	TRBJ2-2	TGTGCCAGCAGTTCGAGAGGGACAGGGGCCACCGGGGAGCTGTTTTTT	CASSSRGTGATGELFF
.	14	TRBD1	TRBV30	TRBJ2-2	TGTGCCTCTTCCGGGACAGAAACCCCCGGGGAGCTGTTTTTT	CASSGTETPGELFF
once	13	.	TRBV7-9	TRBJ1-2	TGTGCCAGCAGCTTAGCAGGAGCGGATGGCTACACCTTC	CASSLAGADGYTF
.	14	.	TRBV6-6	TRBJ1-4	TGTGCCAGCAGTTACTCGGACCAGGGAGAAAAACTGTTTTTT	CASSYSDQGEKLFF
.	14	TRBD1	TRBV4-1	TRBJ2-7	TGCGCCAGCAGTCCCGGGACAGGGTTCCGCGAGCAGTACTTC	CASSPGTGFREQYF
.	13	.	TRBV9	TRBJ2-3	TGTGCCAGCACCACAGGGTCCCCAGATACGCAGTATTTT	CASTTGSPDTQYF
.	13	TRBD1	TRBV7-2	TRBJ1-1	TGTGCCAGCTTAGGGGGCTGGAACACTGAAGCTTTCTTT	CASLGGWNTEAFF
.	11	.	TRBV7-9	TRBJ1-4	TGTGCCAGCAGCTTGAGTGAAAAACTGTTTTTT	CASSLSEKLFF
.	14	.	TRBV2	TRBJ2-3	TGTGCCAGCAGTGAAGGCCTAGCAACAGATACGCAGTATTTT	CASSEGLATDTQYF
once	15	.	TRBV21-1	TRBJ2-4	TGTGCCAGCAGCAAGTTAGCGGGAGGGGGAAACATTCAGTACTTC	CASSKLAGGGNIQYF
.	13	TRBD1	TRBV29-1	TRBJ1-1	TGCAGCGTTGAGACAGGGGTACGAACTGAAGCTTTCTTT	CSVETGVRTEAFF
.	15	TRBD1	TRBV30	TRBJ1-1	TGTGCCTGGAGCAACAGGGGTGGATTGAACACTGAAGCTTTCTTT	CAWSNRGGLNTEAFF
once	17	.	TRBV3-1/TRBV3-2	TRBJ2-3	TGTGCCAGCAGCCACCTAGGCTACCGGTCTAGCACAGATACGCAGTATTTT	CASSHLGYRSSTDTQYF
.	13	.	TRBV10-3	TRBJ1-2	TGTGCCATCAGTGAGTCGAGGGAAGCCGGCTACACCTTC	CAISESREAGYTF
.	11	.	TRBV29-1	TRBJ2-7	TGCAGCGTGCCACAGGGCCACGAGCAGTACTTC	CSVPQGHEQYF
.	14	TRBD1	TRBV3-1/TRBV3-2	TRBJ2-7	TGTGCCAGCAGCCACCAGGGGACAGCCTACGAGCAGTACTTC	CASSHQGTAYEQYF